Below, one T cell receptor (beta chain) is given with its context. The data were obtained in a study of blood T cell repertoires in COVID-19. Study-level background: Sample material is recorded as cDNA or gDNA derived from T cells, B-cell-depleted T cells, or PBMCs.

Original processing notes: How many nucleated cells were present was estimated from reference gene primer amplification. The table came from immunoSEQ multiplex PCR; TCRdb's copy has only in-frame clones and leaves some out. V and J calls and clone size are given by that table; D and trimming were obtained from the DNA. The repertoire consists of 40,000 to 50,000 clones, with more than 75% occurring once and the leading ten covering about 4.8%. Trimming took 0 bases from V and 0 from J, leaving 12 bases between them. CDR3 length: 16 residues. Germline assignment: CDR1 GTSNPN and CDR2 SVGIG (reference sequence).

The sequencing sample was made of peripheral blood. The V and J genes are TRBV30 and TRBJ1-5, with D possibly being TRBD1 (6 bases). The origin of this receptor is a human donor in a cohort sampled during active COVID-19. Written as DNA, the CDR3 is TGTGCCTGGAGTGTACAGGGCGGTATTAGCAATCAGCCCCAGCATTTT. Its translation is CAWSVQGGISNQPQHF.